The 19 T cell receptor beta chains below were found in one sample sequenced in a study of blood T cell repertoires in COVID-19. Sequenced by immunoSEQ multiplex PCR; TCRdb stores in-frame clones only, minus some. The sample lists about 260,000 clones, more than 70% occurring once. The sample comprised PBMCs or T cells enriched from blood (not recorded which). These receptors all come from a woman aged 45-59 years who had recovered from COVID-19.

The CDR3 DNA sequence: TGCGCCAGCAGTGATGTTCGCAGATATCAAGAGACCCAGTACTTC. Residues: CASSDVRRYQETQYF. The genes are TRBV10-2 and TRBJ2-5; D is undetermined. V was shortened by 3 bases and J by 2 bases, with 13 bases between the two germline ends. CDR3 size: 15 residues. Germline V gene sequence: CDR1 WSHSY, CDR2 SAAADI.

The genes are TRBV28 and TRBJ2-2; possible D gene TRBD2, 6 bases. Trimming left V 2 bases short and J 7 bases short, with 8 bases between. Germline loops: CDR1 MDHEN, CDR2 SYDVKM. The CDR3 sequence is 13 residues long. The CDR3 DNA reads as TGTGCCAGCAGTTTAACGGGGGTCGGGGAGCTGTTTTTT. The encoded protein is CASSLTGVGELFF.

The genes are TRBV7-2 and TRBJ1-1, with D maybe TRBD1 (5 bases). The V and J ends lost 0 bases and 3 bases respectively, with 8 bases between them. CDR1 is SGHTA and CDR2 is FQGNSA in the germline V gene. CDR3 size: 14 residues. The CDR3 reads CASSLAGAHTEAFF. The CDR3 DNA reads TGTGCCAGCAGCTTAGCAGGGGCCCACACTGAAGCTTTCTTT.

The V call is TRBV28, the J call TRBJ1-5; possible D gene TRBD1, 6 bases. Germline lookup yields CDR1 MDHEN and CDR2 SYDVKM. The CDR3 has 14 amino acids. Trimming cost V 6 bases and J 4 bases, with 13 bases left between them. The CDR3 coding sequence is TGTGCCAGCAGAACACAGGGAAATAATCAGCCCCAGCATTTT. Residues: CASRTQGNNQPQHF.

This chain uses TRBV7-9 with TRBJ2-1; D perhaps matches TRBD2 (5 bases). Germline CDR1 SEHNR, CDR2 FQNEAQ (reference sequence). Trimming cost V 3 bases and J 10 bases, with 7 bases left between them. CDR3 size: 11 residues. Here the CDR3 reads CASSFEREQFF. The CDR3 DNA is TGTGCCAGCAGCTTCGAGCGGGAGCAGTTCTTC.

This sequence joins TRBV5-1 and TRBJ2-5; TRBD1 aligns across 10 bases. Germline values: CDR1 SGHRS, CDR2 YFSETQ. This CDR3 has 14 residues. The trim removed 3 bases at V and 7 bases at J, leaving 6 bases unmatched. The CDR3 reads CASSWGQGMGTQYF. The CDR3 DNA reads TGCGCCAGCAGCTGGGGACAGGGGATGGGGACCCAGTACTTC. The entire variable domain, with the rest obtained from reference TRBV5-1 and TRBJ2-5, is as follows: KAGVTQTPRYLIKTRGQQVTLSCSPISGHRSVSWYQQTPGQGLQFLFEYFSETQRNKGNFPGRFSGRQFSNSRSEMNVSTLELGDSALYLCASSWGQGMGTQYFGPGTRLLVL.

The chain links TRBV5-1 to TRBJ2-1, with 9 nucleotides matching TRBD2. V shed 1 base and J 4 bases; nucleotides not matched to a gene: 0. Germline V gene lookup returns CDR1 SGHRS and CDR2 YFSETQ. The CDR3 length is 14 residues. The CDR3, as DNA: TGCGCCAGCAGCTTGACTAGCGGGTACAATGAGCAGTTCTTC. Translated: CASSLTSGYNEQFF.

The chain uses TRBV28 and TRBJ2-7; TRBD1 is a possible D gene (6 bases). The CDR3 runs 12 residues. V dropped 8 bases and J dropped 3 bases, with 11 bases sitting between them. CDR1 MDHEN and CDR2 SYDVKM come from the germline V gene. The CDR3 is CASGTGFYEQYF. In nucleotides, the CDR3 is TGTGCCAGCGGAACAGGGTTCTACGAGCAGTACTTC.

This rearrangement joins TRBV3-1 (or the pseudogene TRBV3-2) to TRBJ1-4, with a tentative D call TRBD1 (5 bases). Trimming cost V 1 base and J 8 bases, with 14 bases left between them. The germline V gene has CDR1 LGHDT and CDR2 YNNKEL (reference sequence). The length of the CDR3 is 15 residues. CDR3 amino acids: CASSQVRGVGEKLFF. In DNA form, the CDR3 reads TGTGCCAGCAGCCAAGTCCGGGGGGTTGGCGAAAAACTGTTTTTT.

CDR3 coding DNA: TGTGCCAGCTCACCGGCTTCGGCAGGGAGGGAGACCCAGTACTTC. It translates to CASSPASAGRETQYF. The chain is built from TRBV18 and TRBJ2-5; D may be TRBD2 (6 bases). Trimming removed 3 bases from V and 5 bases from J, with 16 bases in between. Germline V gene lookup returns CDR1 KGHSH and CDR2 LQKENI. The CDR3 runs 15 residues.

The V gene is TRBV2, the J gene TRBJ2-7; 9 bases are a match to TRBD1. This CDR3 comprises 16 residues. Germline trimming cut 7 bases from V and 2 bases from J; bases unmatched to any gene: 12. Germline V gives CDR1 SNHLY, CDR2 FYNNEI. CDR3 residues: CASTKGGGQGPYEQYF. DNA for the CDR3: TGTGCCAGCACCAAAGGGGGGGGACAGGGCCCCTACGAGCAGTACTTC.

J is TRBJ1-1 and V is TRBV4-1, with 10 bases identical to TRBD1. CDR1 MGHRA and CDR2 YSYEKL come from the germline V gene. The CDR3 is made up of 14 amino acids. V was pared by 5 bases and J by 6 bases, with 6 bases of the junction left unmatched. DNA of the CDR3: TGCGCCAGCAGCTACGGACAGGGGGGGGCTGAAGCTTTCTTT. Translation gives CASSYGQGGAEAFF.

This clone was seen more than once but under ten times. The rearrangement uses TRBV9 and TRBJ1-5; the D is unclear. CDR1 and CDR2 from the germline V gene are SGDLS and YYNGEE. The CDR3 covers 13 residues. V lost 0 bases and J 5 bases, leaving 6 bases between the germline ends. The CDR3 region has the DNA TGTGCCAGCAGCGTAGCCCAGGATCAGCCCCAGCATTTT. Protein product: CASSVAQDQPQHF.

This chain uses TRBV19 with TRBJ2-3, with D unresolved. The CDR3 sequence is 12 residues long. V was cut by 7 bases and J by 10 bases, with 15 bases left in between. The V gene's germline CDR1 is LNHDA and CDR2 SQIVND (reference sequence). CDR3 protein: CASNSPPRAQYF. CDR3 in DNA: TGTGCCAGTAACTCTCCCCCCCGGGCGCAGTATTTT.

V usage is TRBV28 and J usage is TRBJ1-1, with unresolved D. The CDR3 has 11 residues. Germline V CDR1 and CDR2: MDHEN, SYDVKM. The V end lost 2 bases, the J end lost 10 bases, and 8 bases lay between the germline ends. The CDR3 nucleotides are TGTGCCAGCAGTTTAGGGGAGGGAGCTTTCTTT. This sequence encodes CASSLGEGAFF.

The CDR3 protein is CASSIPQGARVTGELFF. The CDR3 nucleotides are TGTGCCAGTAGTATCCCCCAGGGGGCGCGAGTCACCGGGGAGCTGTTTTTT. The genes are TRBV19 and TRBJ2-2; TRBD1 matches at 8 bases. The CDR3 totals 17 residues. CDR1 LNHDA and CDR2 SQIVND come from the germline V gene (reference sequence). J gave up 4 bases and V 3 bases, and 10 bases lay outside the gene matches.

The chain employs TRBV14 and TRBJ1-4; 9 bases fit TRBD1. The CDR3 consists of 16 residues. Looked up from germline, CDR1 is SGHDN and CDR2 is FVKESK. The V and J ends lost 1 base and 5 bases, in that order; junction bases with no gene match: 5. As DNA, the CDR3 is TGTGCCAGCAGCCAAGGACCCGGGACAGGGAATGAAAAACTGTTTTTT. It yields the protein CASSQGPGTGNEKLFF.

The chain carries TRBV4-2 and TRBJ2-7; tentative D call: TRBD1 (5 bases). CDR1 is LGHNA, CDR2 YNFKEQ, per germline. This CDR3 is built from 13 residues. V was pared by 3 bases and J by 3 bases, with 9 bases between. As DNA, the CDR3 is TGTGCCAGCAGCCAGGCAGGGAACTACGAGCAGTACTTC. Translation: CASSQAGNYEQYF.

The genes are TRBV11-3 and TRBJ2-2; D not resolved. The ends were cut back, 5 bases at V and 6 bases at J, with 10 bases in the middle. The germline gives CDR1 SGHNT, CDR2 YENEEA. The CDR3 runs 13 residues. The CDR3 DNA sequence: TGTGCCAGCAGCATTCGACAAGCCGGGGAGCTGTTTTTT. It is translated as CASSIRQAGELFF.